These T cell receptor beta chains were read from a single sample in a study of response to subunit inactivated influenza vaccine. TCRdb re-derived calls from the RT-PCR reads in MiXCR, one entry per CDR3 protein. The sample carries 500,000 to 600,000 distinct CDR3 sequences, more than 15% recorded once. The sequenced sample was CD4+ T cells sorted from PBMCs, obtained about 24 months after vaccination. All receptors derive from a man between 50 and 75 years old who received an inactivated influenza vaccine. Each CDR3 is given with its conserved first and last residue. A D gene is named only where the DNA matches it firmly. Only some rows state a clone size, as once, few, many or a class for expanded clones.

size	D	V	J	CDR3	DNA
-	TRBD1	TRBV6-1	TRBJ1-3	CATGDRAHSGNTIYF	TGTGCCACCGGGGACAGGGCCCACTCTGGAAACACCATATATTTT
-	-	TRBV20-1	TRBJ2-1	CSVRAYNEQFF	TGCAGTGTTCGAGCCTACAATGAGCAGTTCTTC
-	-	TRBV27	TRBJ2-6	CASSLSQAPGSPGANVLTF	TGTGCCAGCAGTTTATCCCAGGCCCCAGGAAGCCCTGGGGCCAACGTCCTGACTTTC
many	TRBD1	TRBV10-1	TRBJ2-1	CASSEGDRGYEQFF	TGCGCCAGCAGTGAGGGTGACAGGGGATATGAGCAGTTCTTC
-	TRBD1	TRBV4-1	TRBJ2-7	CASSQDQVGQGYEQYF	TGCGCCAGCAGCCAAGATCAGGTAGGACAGGGCTACGAGCAGTACTTC
few	-	TRBV20-1	TRBJ1-5	CSARTAYSNQPQHF	TGCAGTGCGCGGACGGCTTATAGCAATCAGCCCCAGCATTTT
few	-	TRBV12-3/TRBV12-4	TRBJ1-1	CASSWEGGAGVNTEAFF	TGTGCCAGCAGTTGGGAAGGCGGGGCTGGGGTGAACACTGAAGCTTTCTTT
-	TRBD2	TRBV18	TRBJ2-5	CASSPPNSGKTQYF	TGTGCCAGCTCACCACCGAATAGCGGGAAGACCCAGTACTTC
-	TRBD1	TRBV6-5	TRBJ2-5	CASSLQGARLETQYF	TGTGCCAGCAGTCTACAGGGGGCACGGTTAGAGACCCAGTACTTC
few	-	TRBV18	TRBJ1-5	CASSVAGDQPQHF	TGTGCCAGCTCGGTAGCGGGCGACCAGCCCCAGCATTTT
few	TRBD1	TRBV4-3	TRBJ2-2	CASSQDRGRGELFF	TGCGCCAGCAGCCAAGACAGGGGGCGGGGGGAGCTGTTTTTT
few	-	TRBV21-1	TRBJ1-5	CASSYQPQHF	TGTGCCAGTTCTTATCAGCCCCAGCATTTT
few	-	TRBV20-1	TRBJ1-5	CSASEGLSNQPQHF	TGCAGTGCTAGTGAGGGGCTAAGCAATCAGCCCCAGCATTTT
few	-	TRBV7-9	TRBJ2-2	CASSEASGELFF	TGTGCCAGCAGCGAAGCGTCAGGGGAGCTGTTTTTT
many	TRBD1	TRBV20-1	TRBJ1-2	CSAGGQANYGYTF	TGCAGTGCGGGAGGACAGGCTAACTATGGCTACACCTTC
many	-	TRBV29-1	TRBJ1-3	CSARTGSSGNTIYF	TGCAGCGCAAGGACCGGCTCCTCTGGAAACACCATATATTTT
-	-	TRBV7-2	TRBJ2-1	CASSLRSYEQFF	TGTGCCAGCAGCTTACGTTCCTATGAGCAGTTCTTC
few	-	TRBV30	TRBJ1-1	CAWSVRGGGRAFF	TGTGCCTGGAGTGTCAGGGGCGGGGGTAGGGCTTTCTTT
few	TRBD1	TRBV5-1	TRBJ1-6	CASSLGQGESSSPLHF	TGCGCCAGCAGCTTGGGACAGGGTGAGTCGAGTTCACCCCTCCACTTT
-	TRBD1	TRBV18	TRBJ2-1	CASSPPTGGEDEQFF	TGTGCCAGCTCACCACCAACAGGGGGTGAGGATGAGCAGTTCTTC
-	-	TRBV2	TRBJ2-3	CASSAQGSSTDTQYF	TGTGCCAGCAGTGCACAGGGCTCTAGCACAGATACGCAGTATTTT
few	TRBD1	TRBV6-1	TRBJ1-2	CASSVNRGLGYTF	TGTGCCAGCAGCGTTAACAGGGGCTTGGGCTACACCTTC
few	-	TRBV7-2	TRBJ2-3	CASSIAAATMADTQYF	TGTGCCAGCAGCATAGCGGCGGCCACAATGGCAGATACGCAGTATTTT
-	-	TRBV7-2	TRBJ2-5	CASSHGDFQETQYF	TGTGCCAGCAGCCATGGGGACTTCCAAGAGACCCAGTACTTC
few	-	TRBV19	TRBJ2-7	CASSRTRSSYEQYF	TGTGCCAGTAGTAGGACTCGGAGCTCCTACGAGCAGTACTTC
-	TRBD1	TRBV2	TRBJ1-2	CASTKAQGQGNGYTF	TGTGCCAGCACGAAAGCCCAGGGACAGGGAAATGGCTACACCTTC
-	-	TRBV4-3	TRBJ1-4	CASSSGGAGTNEKLFF	TGCGCCAGCAGCTCCGGCGGGGCGGGAACTAATGAAAAACTGTTTTTT
-	TRBD1	TRBV6-1	TRBJ2-3	CASGRQGIPPDTQYF	TGTGCCAGCGGTAGACAGGGGATTCCCCCAGATACGCAGTATTTT
-	TRBD2	TRBV6-2/TRBV6-3	TRBJ2-3	CASSRDLAGYTDTQYF	TGTGCCAGCAGTCGCGACTTAGCGGGGTACACAGATACGCAGTATTTT
-	-	TRBV5-1	TRBJ2-7	CASSFSTVSSYEQYF	TGCGCCAGCAGCTTTAGTACAGTAAGCTCCTACGAGCAGTACTTC
-	-	TRBV3-1	TRBJ2-6	CASSPSGSSGANVLTF	TGTGCCAGCAGCCCGTCAGGGAGCTCTGGGGCCAACGTCCTGACTTTC
few	-	TRBV5-6	TRBJ2-5	CASSLTVRKTQYF	TGTGCCAGCAGCCTGACGGTTCGAAAGACCCAGTACTTC